Below are 23 T cell receptor beta chains sequenced from a single sample in a study of OX40 agonist ivuxolimab in advanced cancers. Using immunoSEQ multiplex PCR, the repertoire was profiled, and TCRdb retains in-frame clones only, with some absent. The repertoire holds roughly 60,000 clones, with roughly nine tenths as singletons. Material: CD4+ or CD8+ T cells sorted from blood, obtained in a trial of the OX40 agonist ivuxolimab. The receptors derive from an adult with an advanced solid tumor such as melanoma, head and neck, liver or kidney cancer.

This chain uses TRBV7-9 with TRBJ2-5; 9 bases line up with TRBD1. Trimming cost V 6 bases and J 4 bases; bases outside gene matches: 6. This CDR3 region has 14 residues. CDR1 is SEHNR and CDR2 is FQNEAQ in the germline V gene (reference sequence). The CDR3 DNA reads TGTGCCAGCAGGACAGGGGGATCGGCAGAGACCCAGTACTTC. Translating it yields CASRTGGSAETQYF.

This chain connects TRBV5-6 to TRBJ2-5; 11 bases are a match to TRBD2. The CDR3 contains 15 residues. V lost 4 bases and J lost 3; bases outside the gene matches: 5. The germline gives CDR1 SGHDT, CDR2 YYEEEE. CDR3 in DNA: TGTGCCAGCAGCCCGGTGGGACTAGCGGAAGAGACCCAGTACTTC. Protein product: CASSPVGLAEETQYF.

The V call is TRBV29-1, the J call TRBJ1-3, with a tentative D call TRBD1 (5 bases). The germline V gene has CDR1 SQVTM and CDR2 ANQGSEA. V was pared by 6 bases and J by 1 base, with 10 bases between. The CDR3 extends over 13 amino acids. In DNA form, the CDR3 reads TGCAGCGTGACAGACAGATCTGGAAACACCATATATTTT. Protein sequence: CSVTDRSGNTIYF. Looking up the rest from reference TRBV29-1 and TRBJ1-3 gives the full variable domain: SAVISQKPSRDICQRGTSLTIQCQVDSQVTMMFWYRQQPGQSLTLIATANQGSEATYESGFVIDKFPISRPNLTFSTLTVSNMSPEDSSIYLCSVTDRSGNTIYFGEGSWLTVV.

The V gene is TRBV6-6, the J gene TRBJ1-2; D not certain. This CDR3 comprises 13 residues. Germline lookup yields CDR1 MNHNY and CDR2 SVGAGI (reference sequence). V dropped 2 bases and J dropped 9 bases, with 13 bases sitting between them. DNA of the CDR3: TGTGCCAGCAGTTACCCCTGGGTCGATAGCTACACCTTC. Amino acids: CASSYPWVDSYTF.

CDR3 region: CSVDGQGVTGELFF. CDR3 nucleotides: TGCAGCGTTGACGGGCAGGGTGTTACCGGGGAGCTGTTTTTT. This chain links TRBV29-1 with TRBJ2-2; a weak D match, TRBD1 (5 bases). V was clipped by 3 bases and J by 5 bases, with 13 bases between them. This CDR3 spans 14 amino acids. CDR1 SQVTM and CDR2 ANQGSEA come from the germline V gene.

The gene calls are TRBV15 and TRBJ2-2; D uncertain. Germline-derived CDR1 and CDR2 are LNHNV and YYDKDF (reference sequence). This CDR3 region has 10 residues. Trimming left V 7 bases short and J 6 bases short, with 3 bases between. The CDR3 loop is CATTAGELFF. The DNA of the CDR3 is TGTGCCACCACCGCCGGGGAGCTGTTTTTT.

The chain is built from TRBV27 and TRBJ2-1, with D perhaps matching TRBD1 or TRBD2 (6 bases each). Trimming stripped 5 bases from V and 7 bases from J, with 15 bases between. The germline CDR1 and CDR2 sequences are MNHEY and SMNVEV (reference sequence). The CDR3 runs 14 residues. CDR3 sequence reads: CASSPTGGWNEQFF. The DNA of the CDR3 is TGTGCCAGCAGTCCGACCGGGGGCTGGAATGAGCAGTTCTTC.

The chain combines TRBV7-2 with TRBJ2-1; D remains ambiguous. Trimming pared 1 base from V and 10 bases from J, leaving 11 bases between. The germline CDR1 and CDR2 sequences are SGHTA and FQGNSA. The CDR3 is 13 amino acids. The CDR3 nucleotides are TGTGCCAGCAGCTTAGATTGGGCCGCGGAGCAGTTCTTC. Protein sequence: CASSLDWAAEQFF.

The rearrangement links TRBV7-6 to TRBJ2-1; D gene unclear. V was trimmed by 3 bases and J by 0 bases, leaving 12 bases between them. CDR1 and CDR2 (germline): SGHVS, FNYEAQ. The CDR3 length is 16 residues. The chain's CDR3 is CASSFFGLSSYNEQFF. The CDR3 region has the DNA TGTGCCAGCAGCTTTTTCGGTCTGAGCTCCTACAATGAGCAGTTCTTC.

This clone has more than one count but fewer than ten. This chain links TRBV18 with TRBJ2-7, with 10 positions matching TRBD1. Germline assignment: CDR1 KGHSH and CDR2 LQKENI. This CDR3 region has 14 residues. The trim removed 5 bases at V and 5 bases at J, leaving 6 bases unmatched. CDR3 nucleotide sequence: TGTGCCAGCTCAGACCCGGGACAGGGGCACGAGCAGTACTTC. This sequence encodes CASSDPGQGHEQYF.

This clone was detected only once. The chain has TRBV14 and TRBJ1-2; D might be TRBD1 (6 bases). Germline assignment: CDR1 SGHDN and CDR2 FVKESK. V was shortened by 0 bases and J by 0 bases, with 8 bases between the two germline ends. The length of the CDR3 is 15 residues. DNA of the CDR3: TGTGCCAGCAGCCAAGATGGGACAACTAACTATGGCTACACCTTC. This encodes CASSQDGTTNYGYTF.

This chain connects TRBV28 to TRBJ2-1; 10 bases line up with TRBD2. CDR3 size: 16 residues. Germline V CDR1 and CDR2: MDHEN, SYDVKM. The V gene end was trimmed by 4 bases and the J gene end by 2 bases; junction bases not matched to a gene: 5. Here the CDR3 reads CASSSGAGGTYNEQFF. Written as DNA, the CDR3 is TGTGCCAGCAGTTCTGGAGCGGGAGGGACCTACAATGAGCAGTTCTTC. The variable domain in full, completed from reference TRBV28 and TRBJ2-1, reads DVKVTQSSRYLVKRTGEKVFLECVQDMDHENMFWYRQDPGLGLRLIYFSYDVKMKEKGDIPEGYSVSREKKERFSLILESASTNQTSMYLCASSSGAGGTYNEQFFGPGTRLTVL.

The CDR3 sequence: CASSQEPWDRPYGYTF. The DNA for the CDR3 is TGCGCCAGCAGCCAAGAACCGTGGGACAGGCCCTATGGCTACACCTTC. The rearrangement uses TRBV4-1 and TRBJ1-2, with 8 bases identical to TRBD1. Germline CDR1 and CDR2: MGHRA and YSYEKL. V shed 0 bases, J shed 4 bases, and the junction held 7 bases outside the gene matches. The CDR3 runs 16 residues.

The V and J genes are TRBV5-1 and TRBJ2-2; 7 bases align to TRBD2. This CDR3 comprises 15 residues. Germline values: CDR1 SGHRS, CDR2 YFSETQ. V lost 1 base and J lost 6; bases outside the gene matches: 6. The CDR3 DNA is TGCGCCAGCAGCTTGCGGCTAGCGGACTCCGGGGAGCTGTTTTTT. Its translation: CASSLRLADSGELFF.

This sequence joins TRBV4-1 and TRBJ2-1, with D possibly being TRBD2 (6 bases). V was cut by 4 bases and J by 0 bases, with 7 bases left in between. The length of the CDR3 is 14 residues. From germline, CDR1 is MGHRA and CDR2 YSYEKL. CDR3 in amino acids: CASSRGDSYNEQFF. Here the CDR3 DNA reads TGCGCCAGCAGCCGGGGGGACTCCTACAATGAGCAGTTCTTC.

The genes are TRBV6-5 and TRBJ2-3, with unresolved D. Looked up from germline, CDR1 is MNHEY and CDR2 is SVGAGI. The V end lost 5 bases, the J end lost 5 bases, and 8 bases lay between the germline ends. This CDR3 comprises 12 residues. CDR3 sequence: CASSTTGDTQYF. CDR3 coding DNA: TGTGCCAGCAGTACCACGGGAGATACGCAGTATTTT.

This chain connects TRBV5-4 to TRBJ2-3; 8 bases are a match to TRBD1. V trimming: 1 base; J trimming: 0 bases; junction bases outside the gene matches: 4. The CDR3 loop spans 16 amino acids. CDR1 and CDR2 from the germline V gene are SGHNT and YYREEE (reference sequence). The CDR3 loop reads CASSLKTGDSTDTQYF. In DNA form, the CDR3 reads TGTGCCAGCAGCTTGAAGACAGGGGATAGCACAGATACGCAGTATTTT. The whole variable domain, filled in from reference TRBV5-4 and TRBJ2-3, reads ETGVTQSPTHLIKTRGQQVTLRCSSQSGHNTVSWYQQALGQGPQFIFQYYREEENGRGNFPPRFSGLQFPNYSSELNVNALELDDSALYLCASSLKTGDSTDTQYFGPGTRLTVL.

The genes are TRBV18 and TRBJ2-5; no clear D gene. The V gene lost 2 bases and the J gene lost 2 bases, with 12 bases spanning the gap. The CDR3 contains 15 residues. Germline assignment: CDR1 KGHSH and CDR2 LQKENI. The CDR3 spells CASSPLSLPQETQYF. Written as DNA, the CDR3 is TGTGCCAGCTCACCATTATCTCTACCGCAAGAGACCCAGTACTTC.

The chain has TRBV7-2 and TRBJ1-3; no clear D gene. The ends were cut back, 0 bases at V and 2 bases at J, with 8 bases in the middle. This CDR3 comprises 15 residues. Germline CDR1 reads SGHTA; CDR2 reads FQGNSA. CDR3 nucleotides: TGTGCCAGCAGCTTAGCGGGGTCCGCTGGAAACACCATATATTTT. Its protein product is CASSLAGSAGNTIYF. Full variable domain (remainder filled in from reference TRBV7-2 and TRBJ1-3): GAGVSQSPSNKVTEKGKDVELRCDPISGHTALYWYRQSLGQGLEFLIYFQGNSAPDKSGLPSDRFSAERTGGSVSTLTIQRTQQEDSAVYLCASSLAGSAGNTIYFGEGSWLTVV.

The gene calls are TRBV30 and TRBJ2-7; D not certain. The germline V gene has CDR1 GTSNPN and CDR2 SVGIG (reference sequence). The CDR3 consists of 13 residues. Trimming removed 5 bases at V and 2 bases at J, with 13 bases between. The CDR3 spells CAWAKTGTYEQYF. In DNA form, the CDR3 reads TGTGCCTGGGCTAAGACTGGCACCTACGAGCAGTACTTC.

The V and J genes are TRBV7-2 and TRBJ1-1; D unresolved. This CDR3 comprises 14 residues. Trimming took off 5 bases at V and 1 base at J, with 11 bases between the two ends. Germline CDR1 SGHTA, CDR2 FQGNSA. CDR3 sequence reads: CASSPRPQNTEAFF. CDR3 coding DNA: TGTGCCAGCAGCCCCCGGCCCCAGAACACTGAAGCTTTCTTT.

The chain combines TRBV15 with TRBJ1-2; D gene unclear. The CDR3 extends over 13 amino acids. The germline V and J ends were trimmed by 5 bases and 1 base, with 8 bases remaining between them. Germline V gives CDR1 LNHNV, CDR2 YYDKDF (reference sequence). CDR3 coding DNA: TGTGCCACCAGCCCTACACGTAACTATGGCTACACCTTC. It codes for CATSPTRNYGYTF.

This chain uses TRBV5-5 with TRBJ1-2; D is ambiguous. This CDR3 has 16 residues. In germline, CDR1 is SGHKS, CDR2 YYEKEE (reference sequence). Trimming cost V 0 bases and J 2 bases, with 14 bases left between them. The CDR3 reads CASSLEGGVGNYGYTF. CDR3 DNA sequence: TGTGCCAGCAGCTTGGAAGGTGGGGTAGGAAACTATGGCTACACCTTC.